These 15 T cell receptor beta chains share one sample of origin, sequenced in a study of blood T cell repertoires in COVID-19. Sequencing was performed with immunoSEQ multiplex PCR; in TCRdb, only in-frame clones are kept and a portion is missing. The repertoire holds some 170,000 clones, with around 80% as singletons. Input material: peripheral blood. Receptor source: a woman in her seventies with acute or convalescent COVID-19.

The rearrangement joins TRBV5-3 to TRBJ1-1; 12 nucleotides line up with TRBD1. TRBV5-3 is reported as an ORF; its role is uncertain. The CDR3 is 17 residues long. J gave up 5 bases and V 0 bases, and 8 bases lay outside the gene matches. CDR3 sequence: CARSLEGTGGAGTEAFF. As DNA, the CDR3 is TGTGCCAGAAGCTTGGAGGGGACAGGGGGCGCGGGAACTGAAGCTTTCTTT.

The chain uses TRBV29-1 and TRBJ2-3; D may be TRBD1 (5 bases). Deletions cut 2 bases from V and 2 bases from J, with 8 bases between. Germline CDR1 reads SQVTM; CDR2 reads ANQGSEA. The CDR3 totals 13 residues. CDR3 in DNA: TGCAGCGTTGAACAGGGAACCACAGATACGCAGTATTTT. Amino acids: CSVEQGTTDTQYF.

The chain carries TRBV29-1 and TRBJ1-1; D possibly corresponds to TRBD1 (6 bases). CDR3 length: 18 residues. CDR1 SQVTM and CDR2 ANQGSEA come from the germline V gene. Trimming stripped 0 bases from V and 0 bases from J, with 20 bases between. CDR3 bases: TGCAGCGTTGAAGATCCCAGGGGAGGGGGGAACATGAACACTGAAGCTTTCTTT. This sequence encodes CSVEDPRGGGNMNTEAFF.

This chain links TRBV3-1 (or the pseudogene TRBV3-2) with TRBJ1-1, with a weak D call TRBD1 (6 bases). Trimming shortened V by 7 bases and J by 3 bases, and 15 bases separated the two germline ends. Germline CDR1 and CDR2: LGHDT and YNNKEL (reference sequence). This CDR3 spans 14 amino acids. In DNA form, the CDR3 reads TGTGCCAGCACTCTACGACAGGCGGACACTGAAGCTTTCTTT. Protein sequence: CASTLRQADTEAFF.

A few counts support this clone. DNA of the CDR3: TGCGCCAGCAGCTTGGAGGGAGCTAACTATGGCTACACCTTC. As protein: CASSLEGANYGYTF. The chain combines TRBV5-1 with TRBJ1-2; no definite D call. CDR1 is SGHRS, CDR2 YFSETQ, per germline. CDR3 length equals 14 residues. V lost 0 bases and J lost 0, with 6 bases in between.

The CDR3 nucleotides read TGTGCCAGCAGGCAGGGGGCCGGTGGCTACACCTTC. Translation: CASRQGAGGYTF. The V call is TRBV6-5, the J call TRBJ1-2, with 8 bases aligning to TRBD1. V lost 6 bases to trimming and J lost 7 bases; unmatched junction nucleotides: 4. This CDR3 contains 12 residues. CDR1 and CDR2 (germline): MNHEY, SVGAGI.

J is TRBJ1-4 and V is TRBV4-1; maybe TRBD1 (5 bases). This CDR3 has 17 residues. Germline V CDR1 and CDR2: MGHRA, YSYEKL. With 4 bases removed from V and 1 base from J, the gap between germline ends came to 16 bases. CDR3 DNA sequence: TGCGCCAGCAGCCCATTCCGCGGGAGGGGAACTAATGAAAAACTGTTTTTT. Amino acids: CASSPFRGRGTNEKLFF.

The chain couples TRBV24-1 to TRBJ2-1; 7 positions match TRBD2. CDR3 length: 12 amino acids. The junction had 5 bases not matched to a gene; V was cut back by 9 bases and J by 7 bases. From germline, CDR1 is KGHDR and CDR2 SFDVKD. The CDR3 loop reads CATSRGRNEQFF. The CDR3 bases are TGTGCCACCTCTCGCGGGAGAAATGAGCAGTTCTTC.

The V call is TRBV25-1, the J call TRBJ2-5; D may be TRBD1 (5 bases). CDR3 size: 13 residues. Germline loops: CDR1 MGHDK, CDR2 SYGVNS. Trimming cost V 3 bases and J 4 bases, with 9 bases left between them. The CDR3 loop is CASSDAGLETQYF. CDR3 nucleotides: TGTGCCAGCAGTGACGCAGGGCTAGAGACCCAGTACTTC.

This clone was recorded a few times. The CDR3 bases are TGTGCCAGCAGCACAGACTACGAGCAGTACTTC. Its translation is CASSTDYEQYF. This chain links TRBV7-6 with TRBJ2-7; D remains ambiguous. The germline gives CDR1 SGHVS, CDR2 FNYEAQ. The V gene lost 5 bases and the J gene lost 3 bases, with 5 bases spanning the gap. The CDR3 loop spans 11 amino acids.

This sequence joins TRBV6-2 or TRBV6-3 and TRBJ2-3; TRBD1 matches at 11 bases. Trimming cost V 4 bases and J 8 bases; bases outside gene matches: 8. This CDR3 region has 15 residues. Germline CDR1 and CDR2: MNHEY and SVGEGT. CDR3 DNA: TGTGCCAGCAGTTTTCCGGGACAGGGGGTCGGTACGCAGTATTTT. It translates to CASSFPGQGVGTQYF.

This chain links TRBV7-2 with TRBJ1-4; TRBD1 aligns across 8 bases. V lost 4 bases and J lost 4; bases outside the gene matches: 8. The CDR3 is 16 amino acids. The germline gives CDR1 SGHTA, CDR2 FQGNSA. The CDR3, as DNA: TGTGCCAGCAGCTCCCGGACAGGGCGCCTTAATGAAAAACTGTTTTTT. Translating it yields CASSSRTGRLNEKLFF.

The genes are TRBV30 and TRBJ2-2; possible D gene TRBD1, 6 bases. This CDR3 contains 18 residues. Trimming stripped 5 bases from V and 0 bases from J, with 22 bases between. CDR1 and CDR2 (germline): GTSNPN, SVGIG (reference sequence). The CDR3, as DNA: TGTGCCTGGGCCCGGGACATAGGATTATCCGCGAACACCGGGGAGCTGTTTTTT. Encoded protein: CAWARDIGLSANTGELFF. Full variable domain (remainder filled in from reference TRBV30 and TRBJ2-2): SQTIHQWPATLVQPVGSPLSLECTVEGTSNPNLYWYRQAAGRGLQLLFYSVGIGQISSEVPQNLSASRPQDRQFILSSKKLLLSDSGFYLCAWARDIGLSANTGELFFGEGSRLTVL.

This clone was counted only a few times. J is TRBJ1-2 and V is TRBV5-1, with TRBD1 matching 7 bases. The junction had 0 bases not matched to a gene; V was cut back by 1 base and J by 3 bases. Germline assignment: CDR1 SGHRS and CDR2 YFSETQ. This CDR3 comprises 13 residues. Written as DNA, the CDR3 is TGCGCCAGCAGCTTGACAGGGGACTATGGCTACACCTTC. Translated: CASSLTGDYGYTF.

The rearrangement uses TRBV21-1 and TRBJ2-3; the table names TRBD1, a call not compared with the DNA. TRBV21-1 is annotated as a pseudogene. The CDR3 sequence is 14 residues long. CDR3 nucleotide sequence: TGTGCCACCAGGGGGACAGTTTACACAGATACGCAGTATTTT. Protein sequence: CATRGTVYTDTQYF.